This T cell receptor beta chain was obtained from a study of beta chain features in type 1 diabetes. Expressed TCRB transcripts got sequenced, as all isolated RNA was reverse transcribed. Average reads for naive, central memory and regulatory T cell samples were about 3.57 million. Measured with immunoSEQ multiplex PCR; TCRdb has only the in-frame clones, and not every one. The data contain approximately 600,000 clones, roughly an eighth of them seen just once; the ten biggest clones take up more than 0.095%. Donors underwent one heparinised blood draw, about 120 mL on average. Purities in excess of 95% were seen in all sorted populations. Worth noting for this clone: What it binds is unknown.

Germline lookup yields CDR1 ENHRY and CDR2 SYGVKD. The CDR3 length is 14 residues. V was pared by 5 bases and J by 2 bases, with 5 bases of the junction left unmatched. General study results and limits: There was a moderate but significant shortening of TCRB CDR3s in all four CD4+ subsets of Type 1 diabetes patients. Healthy donors had naive, central memory and Treg TCRB repertoires that appeared less similar than those seen among patients.

This TCR was sampled from a man aged 25 to 40 with type 1 diabetes. Specimen: naive CD4+ T cells from blood. This sequence joins TRBV10-3 and TRBJ1-1; TRBD1 matches at 7 bases. CDR3 residues: CAISRQGVNTEAFF. CDR3 nucleotides: TGTGCCATCAGTCGACAGGGAGTTAACACTGAAGCTTTCTTT.